The 25 T cell receptor beta chains below all came from one sample that was sequenced in a study of radiation and T cells in renal cell carcinoma. Generated by immunoSEQ multiplex PCR, the TCRdb table keeps only in-frame clones and is missing some. The sample includes approximately 170,000 clones, about 88% of them seen just once. The time point was: blood 4 weeks post-SBRT, at nephrectomy. Stated treatment: 15 Gy SBRT to primary tumor, nephrectomy 4 weeks later. The input for sequencing was blood, taken from a patient whose treatment included radiotherapy and nephrectomy. Receptors originate from a woman between 50 and 59 years old with renal cell carcinoma.

This chain joins TRBV9 and TRBJ2-1, with 9 bases lining up with TRBD2. The CDR3 contains 20 residues. Germline-derived CDR1 and CDR2 are SGDLS and YYNGEE. The junction had 17 bases not matched to a gene; V was cut back by 4 bases and J by 0 bases. The DNA of the CDR3 is TGTGCCAGCAGCTCCCCCGGAGCGGGGGGTTCATTCAGCTCCTACAATGAGCAGTTCTTC. Translated: CASSSPGAGGSFSSYNEQFF. Looking up the rest from reference TRBV9 and TRBJ2-1 gives the full variable domain: DSGVTQTPKHLITATGQRVTLRCSPRSGDLSVYWYQQSLDQGLQFLIQYYNGEERAKGNILERFSAQQFPDLHSELNLSSLELGDSALYFCASSSPGAGGSFSSYNEQFFGPGTRLTVL.

CDR3 loop: CASSLASGGQTQYF. Here the CDR3 DNA reads TGTGCCAGCAGCTTAGCTAGCGGGGGACAGACCCAGTACTTC. The chain links TRBV7-2 to TRBJ2-5, with 9 bases fitting TRBD2. V was clipped by 0 bases and J by 6 bases; unmatched bases: 2. Germline CDR1 SGHTA, CDR2 FQGNSA. CDR3 length equals 14 residues.

The J gene is TRBJ1-2, the V gene TRBV5-8, with D possibly matching TRBD1 (5 bases). The CDR3 is 12 residues long. V lost 3 bases and J 5 bases, leaving 8 bases between the germline ends. Germline CDR1 reads SGHTS; CDR2 reads YDEGEE. The CDR3 protein is CASSYRQYGYTF. CDR3 nucleotides: TGTGCCAGCAGCTACAGGCAGTATGGCTACACCTTC.

The chain couples TRBV19 to TRBJ1-4; D gene ambiguous. Per germline, CDR1 LNHDA and CDR2 SQIVND (reference sequence). This CDR3 region has 14 residues. Trimming took off 3 bases at V and 7 bases at J, with 12 bases between the two ends. This CDR3 is CASSIPGSSEKLFF. In DNA, the CDR3 is TGTGCCAGTAGTATCCCCGGAAGTAGTGAAAAACTGTTTTTT.

The chain recombines TRBV14 with TRBJ1-1; D gene ambiguous. Germline-derived CDR1 and CDR2 are SGHDN and FVKESK. The ends were cut back, 5 bases at V and 0 bases at J, with 13 bases in the middle. CDR3 length: 15 amino acids. The CDR3 loop reads CASSSGVVMNTEAFF. CDR3 DNA: TGTGCCAGCAGCTCAGGAGTGGTCATGAACACTGAAGCTTTCTTT.

The gene calls are TRBV6-5 and TRBJ1-2; TRBD1 matches at 7 bases. Germline loops: CDR1 MNHEY, CDR2 SVGAGI. J gave up 5 bases and V 5 bases, and 8 bases lay outside the gene matches. The CDR3 totals 14 residues. The CDR3 bases are TGTGCCAGCAGTATCTACAGGGGACTTTATGGCTACACCTTC. It encodes CASSIYRGLYGYTF.

This chain uses TRBV5-1 with TRBJ1-1; the D is unclear. Trimming took off 0 bases at V and 1 base at J, with 10 bases between the two ends. The CDR3 totals 15 residues. Germline-derived CDR1 and CDR2 are SGHRS and YFSETQ. The CDR3 here is CASSLDGRSNTEAFF. The CDR3 nucleotides read TGCGCCAGCAGCTTGGATGGGAGGTCGAACACTGAAGCTTTCTTT.

The genes are TRBV7-9 and TRBJ1-4, with D perhaps matching TRBD1 (5 bases). Germline V gene sequence: CDR1 SEHNR, CDR2 FQNEAQ (reference sequence). V lost 3 bases to trimming and J lost 10 bases, with 15 bases between them. The CDR3 is made up of 14 amino acids. The CDR3 sequence is CASSFRQGAGKLFF. CDR3 bases: TGTGCCAGCAGCTTCCGCCAGGGTGCGGGAAAACTGTTTTTT.

The chain uses TRBV2 and TRBJ2-7; 8 positions match TRBD1. V trimming: 7 bases; J trimming: 4 bases; junction bases outside the gene matches: 3. The CDR3 consists of 12 residues. Germline V CDR1 and CDR2: SNHLY, FYNNEI. The CDR3 nucleotides read TGTGCCAGCACCGGGACAGGTTACGAGCAGTACTTC. The encoded protein is CASTGTGYEQYF. The whole variable domain, remainder taken from reference TRBV2 and TRBJ2-7, is EPEVTQTPSHQVTQMGQEVILRCVPISNHLYFYWYRQILGQKVEFLVSFYNNEISEKSEIFDDQFSVERPDGSNFTLKIRSTKLEDSAMYFCASTGTGYEQYFGPGTRLTVT.

J is TRBJ1-4 and V is TRBV11-2; TRBD1 aligns across 7 bases. The V gene end was trimmed by 4 bases and the J gene end by 6 bases; junction bases not matched to a gene: 2. The CDR3 runs 13 residues. CDR1 is SGHAT and CDR2 is FQNNGV in the germline V gene. Here the CDR3 reads CASSSDRDEKLFF. The CDR3 bases are TGTGCCAGCAGCTCCGACAGGGATGAAAAACTGTTTTTT.

This clone was picked up one time. V gene TRBV7-2 combines with J gene TRBJ1-2; the D gene is possibly TRBD1 (5 bases). Germline CDR1 and CDR2: SGHTA and FQGNSA. V was clipped by 5 bases and J by 6 bases, with 13 bases between them. CDR3 length: 13 residues. The DNA of the CDR3 is TGTGCCAGCAGCGCAGCCAGGGTGGATGGCTACACCTTC. Protein: CASSAARVDGYTF. The full variable domain, in which reference TRBV7-2 and TRBJ1-2 provide the parts outside the CDR3, is GAGVSQSPSNKVTEKGKDVELRCDPISGHTALYWYRQSLGQGLEFLIYFQGNSAPDKSGLPSDRFSAERTGGSVSTLTIQRTQQEDSAVYLCASSAARVDGYTFGSGTRLTVV.

The rearrangement joins TRBV27 to TRBJ2-7; D is ambiguous. This CDR3 spans 16 amino acids. Germline V gene sequence: CDR1 MNHEY, CDR2 SMNVEV (reference sequence). Trimming took off 2 bases at V and 0 bases at J, with 14 bases between the two ends. CDR3 sequence (DNA): TGTGCCAGCAGTTTACCTTTCGTTGAGATCTCCTACGAGCAGTACTTC. It specifies CASSLPFVEISYEQYF.

With regard to this clone: The same CDR3 is also encoded by other DNA sequences in this sample. This chain uses TRBV7-9 with TRBJ1-4; the D is unclear. Trimming cost V 1 base and J 8 bases, with 5 bases left between them. The germline CDR1 and CDR2 sequences are SEHNR and FQNEAQ (reference sequence). CDR3 length: 12 residues. The CDR3 spells CASSLVREKLFF. CDR3 in DNA: TGTGCCAGCAGCTTAGTACGAGAAAAACTGTTTTTT.

The chain couples TRBV6-5 to TRBJ1-2; weak D call: TRBD1 (6 bases). Germline-derived CDR1 and CDR2 are MNHEY and SVGAGI. V lost 6 bases and J lost 1, with 15 bases in between. The CDR3 consists of 15 residues. The CDR3 sequence is CASSIGQINNYGYTF. CDR3 DNA sequence: TGTGCCAGCAGCATCGGACAGATAAATAACTATGGCTACACCTTC.

This clone was observed a single time. This chain links TRBV18 with TRBJ2-4; D is possibly TRBD1 (6 bases). CDR1 is KGHSH and CDR2 is LQKENI in the germline V gene. This CDR3 is built from 12 residues. V lost 6 bases and J 7 bases, leaving 10 bases between the germline ends. DNA for the CDR3: TGTGCCAGCTCTCGGCAGGGGAACATTCAGTACTTC. It codes for CASSRQGNIQYF.

V and J are TRBV4-1 and TRBJ2-3; 7 positions match TRBD2. V trimming: 3 bases; J trimming: 2 bases; junction bases outside the gene matches: 2. Germline lookup yields CDR1 MGHRA and CDR2 YSYEKL. This CDR3 has 14 amino acids. The CDR3 DNA follows: TGCGCCAGCAGCCAGGGGACTAACACAGATACGCAGTATTTT. Protein product: CASSQGTNTDTQYF.

This chain connects TRBV6-6 to TRBJ2-7; tentative D call: TRBD2 (5 bases). The germline V and J ends were trimmed by 0 bases and 2 bases, with 8 bases remaining between them. The CDR3 length is 14 residues. Germline CDR1 MNHNY, CDR2 SVGAGI (reference sequence). CDR3 amino acids: CASSYSAGTYEQYF. CDR3 DNA: TGTGCCAGCAGTTACTCGGCGGGCACCTACGAGCAGTACTTC.

This chain joins TRBV18 and TRBJ2-3, with 10 bases fitting TRBD1. The germline gives CDR1 KGHSH, CDR2 LQKENI. Germline trimming cut 3 bases from V and 1 base from J; bases unmatched to any gene: 1. The CDR3 sequence is 15 residues long. For the CDR3, the DNA is TGTGCCAGCTCACCGGGGACAGGGGGCACAGATACGCAGTATTTT. Encoded protein: CASSPGTGGTDTQYF.

The rearrangement joins TRBV9 to TRBJ2-1, with D perhaps matching TRBD1 or TRBD2 (6 bases each). Trimming stripped 0 bases from V and 6 bases from J, with 25 bases between. CDR3 length: 19 residues. In germline, CDR1 is SGDLS, CDR2 YYNGEE. CDR3 loop: CASSVESSWGATEGNEQFF. The CDR3 DNA follows: TGTGCCAGCAGCGTAGAATCCTCTTGGGGGGCCACCGAGGGCAATGAGCAGTTCTTC.

The chain combines TRBV15 with TRBJ1-1; D is unresolved. The CDR3 length is 15 residues. CDR1 and CDR2 from the germline V gene are LNHNV and YYDKDF (reference sequence). V was pared by 2 bases and J by 6 bases, with 16 bases between. The CDR3 is CATSRNLLAGAEAFF. For the CDR3, the DNA is TGTGCCACCAGCAGAAATTTACTCGCCGGGGCTGAAGCTTTCTTT.

The rearrangement uses TRBV18 and TRBJ1-5; D is undetermined. This CDR3 has 14 amino acids. Germline values: CDR1 KGHSH, CDR2 LQKENI. V dropped 3 bases and J dropped 4 bases, with 10 bases sitting between them. This chain's CDR3 is CASSPGSSNQPQHF. The CDR3 DNA follows: TGTGCCAGCTCACCGGGGTCTTCAAATCAGCCCCAGCATTTT.

This chain joins TRBV30 and TRBJ1-4, with 7 positions matching TRBD1. The trim removed 0 bases at V and 8 bases at J, leaving 6 bases unmatched. From germline, CDR1 is GTSNPN and CDR2 SVGIG (reference sequence). The CDR3 covers 14 residues. CDR3 nucleotides: TGTGCCTGGAGTGTAGGGGGCCTCCACGAAAAACTGTTTTTT. As protein: CAWSVGGLHEKLFF.

The V and J genes are TRBV19 and TRBJ1-6; 7 positions agree with TRBD1. The CDR3 contains 18 residues. Germline V lookup: CDR1 LNHDA, CDR2 SQIVND (reference sequence). Trimming took 5 bases from V and 0 from J; bases not matched to a gene: 10. The CDR3 DNA sequence: TGTGCCAGTAGTGCCCGGACAGGACTAAGCTCCTATAATTCACCCCTCCACTTT. Translated, it gives CASSARTGLSSYNSPLHF.

The V call is TRBV10-2, the J call TRBJ2-7; D not resolved. Germline CDR1 and CDR2: WSHSY and SAAADI. Trimming shortened V by 2 bases and J by 4 bases, and 6 bases separated the two germline ends. The CDR3 totals 12 residues. This CDR3 is CASSEGGYEQYF. The CDR3 region has the DNA TGCGCCAGCAGTGAGGGTGGGTACGAGCAGTACTTC.

V is TRBV15 and J is TRBJ2-7; D is unresolved. The germline gives CDR1 LNHNV, CDR2 YYDKDF (reference sequence). V shed 5 bases and J shed 2 bases, with 10 bases lying between them. This CDR3 is 13 amino acids long. CDR3 DNA sequence: TGTGCCACCAGCGGAACCAGCCCCTACGAGCAGTACTTC. It translates to CATSGTSPYEQYF.